Below are 13 T cell receptor beta chains sequenced from a single sample in a study of blood T cell repertoires in COVID-19. Using immunoSEQ multiplex PCR, the repertoire was profiled, and TCRdb retains in-frame clones only, with some absent. This sample has around 78,000 clones, with 80% to 90% found just once. The specimen sequenced was peripheral blood. These receptors came from a human donor in a cohort sampled during active COVID-19.

The J gene is TRBJ2-1, the V gene TRBV5-4, with TRBD2 as a possible D gene (8 bases). The CDR3 loop spans 15 amino acids. V was pared by 4 bases and J by 7 bases, with 18 bases between. CDR1 is SGHNT and CDR2 is YYREEE in the germline V gene (reference sequence). The CDR3 region is CASSPAGGDRNEQFF. Here the CDR3 DNA reads TGTGCCAGCAGCCCGGCCGGGGGGGACAGAAATGAGCAGTTCTTC.

This clone came up once. This sequence joins TRBV2 and TRBJ2-7, with TRBD1 matching over 8 bases. The CDR3 covers 13 residues. Trimming at V came to 8 bases and at J to 0 bases, leaving 3 bases not matched to a gene. Germline CDR1 and CDR2: SNHLY and FYNNEI. CDR3 sequence: CASGQGFSYEQYF. In nucleotides, the CDR3 is TGTGCCAGCGGACAGGGATTCTCCTACGAGCAGTACTTC.

In this sample, this clone turned up a few times. The V and J genes are TRBV19 and TRBJ1-5, with 8 bases fitting TRBD1. The CDR3 is 13 amino acids. CDR1 LNHDA and CDR2 SQIVND come from the germline V gene (reference sequence). The J segment lost 4 bases and the V segment lost 4 bases, leaving 0 bases of the junction unmatched. CDR3 nucleotide sequence: TGTGCCAGTAGTAGGGACAGGAATCAGCCCCAGCATTTT. This translates into CASSRDRNQPQHF.

This clone was recorded only once. This chain uses TRBV5-5 with TRBJ2-2; the D gene is possibly TRBD1 (5 bases). Germline loops: CDR1 SGHKS, CDR2 YYEKEE (reference sequence). Trimming took off 1 base at V and 3 bases at J, with 19 bases between the two ends. The CDR3 has 18 amino acids. CDR3 amino acids: CASSLWATTETDTGELFF. CDR3 DNA: TGTGCCAGCAGCTTGTGGGCCACGACAGAAACGGACACCGGGGAGCTGTTTTTT.

The chain recombines TRBV5-4 with TRBJ1-1; 7 bases fit TRBD1. Germline V CDR1 and CDR2: SGHNT, YYREEE (reference sequence). The CDR3 consists of 14 residues. Trimming cost V 1 base and J 1 base; bases outside gene matches: 1. As DNA, the CDR3 is TGTGCCAGCAGCTTGCGACAGGGGAACACTGAAGCTTTCTTT. Translation gives CASSLRQGNTEAFF.

V and J are TRBV5-4 and TRBJ2-2; a possible D gene is TRBD2 (7 bases). V was cut by 3 bases and J by 0 bases, with 9 bases left in between. The germline V gene has CDR1 SGHNT and CDR2 YYREEE (reference sequence). The CDR3 length is 15 residues. The CDR3 DNA reads as TGTGCCAGCAGCTGGGGGGGCGCGAACACCGGGGAGCTGTTTTTT. It yields the protein CASSWGGANTGELFF.

The chain links TRBV18 to TRBJ1-1; TRBD1 matches at 8 bases. Germline assignment: CDR1 KGHSH and CDR2 LQKENI. The V and J ends lost 5 bases and 2 bases, in that order; junction bases with no gene match: 10. CDR3 length equals 16 residues. CDR3 DNA: TGTGCCAGCTCAGAAACGGTCAGGGGGCTAAACACTGAAGCTTTCTTT. Translated: CASSETVRGLNTEAFF.

In DNA, the CDR3 is TGTGCCTGGAGTGGGGCCGACAATCAGCCCCAGCATTTT. Translated: CAWSGADNQPQHF. The V gene is TRBV30, the J gene TRBJ1-5, with D unresolved. Trimming shortened V by 1 base and J by 3 bases, and 7 bases separated the two germline ends. The germline V gene encodes CDR1 GTSNPN and CDR2 SVGIG (reference sequence). The CDR3 totals 13 residues.

The V gene is TRBV4-2, the J gene TRBJ1-4, with D unclear. Trimming left V 8 bases short and J 7 bases short, with 11 bases between. This CDR3 is built from 12 residues. In germline, CDR1 is LGHNA, CDR2 YNFKEQ. The CDR3 loop reads CASSDLGEKLFF. DNA of the CDR3: TGTGCCAGCTCCGATCTAGGTGAAAAACTGTTTTTT.

The chain links TRBV10-3 to TRBJ1-2; 7 nucleotides line up with TRBD1. The germline V gene has CDR1 ENHRY and CDR2 SYGVKD. After removal of 3 bases from V and 4 bases from J, the junction contained 5 bases not matched to a gene. The CDR3 consists of 14 residues. CDR3 region: CAISDFPGGYGYTF. The CDR3 coding sequence is TGTGCCATCAGTGATTTCCCAGGGGGCTATGGCTACACCTTC.

This chain uses TRBV11-3 with TRBJ2-1; TRBD2 matches 9 bases. CDR1 and CDR2 (germline): SGHNT, YENEEA. CDR3 length: 13 amino acids. Losses at the gene ends were 4 bases for V and 16 bases for J; bases not matched to a gene: 11. CDR3 in amino acids: CASSSREREAIFF. Written as DNA, the CDR3 is TGTGCCAGCAGCTCTAGGGAGCGGGAGGCTATCTTCTTC.

V gene TRBV5-4 combines with J gene TRBJ1-1, with TRBD1 identical over 9 bases. Losses at the gene ends were 4 bases for V and 4 bases for J; bases not matched to a gene: 11. The germline CDR1 and CDR2 sequences are SGHNT and YYREEE (reference sequence). The CDR3 is 16 residues long. CDR3 coding DNA: TGTGCCAGCAGCGCCCCGTTCGGACAGGGGAGCACTGAAGCTTTCTTT. This encodes CASSAPFGQGSTEAFF.

The chain couples TRBV19 to TRBJ1-5; maybe TRBD1 (6 bases). CDR3 length equals 14 residues. The V end lost 4 bases, the J end lost 5 bases, and 12 bases lay between the germline ends. Germline loops: CDR1 LNHDA, CDR2 SQIVND (reference sequence). The CDR3 spells CASSTPGADQPQHF. The DNA of the CDR3 is TGTGCCAGTAGTACCCCAGGGGCGGATCAGCCCCAGCATTTT. Combining the CDR3 with reference TRBV19 and TRBJ1-5 gives the whole variable domain DGGITQSPKYLFRKEGQNVTLSCEQNLNHDAMYWYRQDPGQGLRLIYYSQIVNDFQKGDIAEGYSVSREKKESFPLTVTSAQKNPTAFYLCASSTPGADQPQHFGDGTRLSIL.